This entry concerns a single T cell receptor (beta chain). The sample originates from a study of shared clonotypes between healthy human individuals. Overall study context: Donors consisted of a couple of women and a few men between 18 and 49.

With 5 bases removed from V and 6 bases from J, the gap between germline ends came to 7 bases. Germline loops: CDR1 MNHEY, CDR2 SMNVEV (reference sequence). This CDR3 has 11 residues. Using immunoSEQ multiplex PCR, the repertoire was profiled, and TCRdb retains in-frame clones only, with some absent. This sample has more than 2,000,000 clones; approximately 95% occur once, and the top ten carry about 0.37%. Donation came from healthy HIV-negative adults that had no recent acute infections or vaccinations. Source material: naive CD4+ T cells from PBMCs. Subset specified: CD45RA+ positively selected. The sequence derives from a man between 18 and 29 years old in good health. Some clones in this sample may be carry-over from other donors' samples. The rearrangement joins TRBV27 to TRBJ1-1; no reliable D call. This chain's CDR3 is CASSALAEAFF. CDR3 in DNA: TGTGCCAGCAGTGCGTTGGCTGAAGCTTTCTTT.